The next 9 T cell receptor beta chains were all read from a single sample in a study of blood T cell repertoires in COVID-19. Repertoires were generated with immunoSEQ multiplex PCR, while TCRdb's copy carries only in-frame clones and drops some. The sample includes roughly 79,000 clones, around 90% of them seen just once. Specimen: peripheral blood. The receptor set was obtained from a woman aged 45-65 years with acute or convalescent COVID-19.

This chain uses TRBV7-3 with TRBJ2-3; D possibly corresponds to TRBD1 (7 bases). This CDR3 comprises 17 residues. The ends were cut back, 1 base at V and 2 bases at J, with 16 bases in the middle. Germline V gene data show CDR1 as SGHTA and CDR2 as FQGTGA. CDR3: CASSLRGAQGNTDTQYF. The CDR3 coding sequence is TGTGCCAGCAGCTTAAGGGGGGCACAGGGGAACACAGATACGCAGTATTTT.

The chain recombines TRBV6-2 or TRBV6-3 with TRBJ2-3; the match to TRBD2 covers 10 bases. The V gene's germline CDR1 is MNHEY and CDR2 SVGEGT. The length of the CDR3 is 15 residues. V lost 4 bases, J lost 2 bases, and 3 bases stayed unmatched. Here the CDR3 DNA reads TGTGCCAGCAGTTTACTAGCGGGGACCACAGATACGCAGTATTTT. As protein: CASSLLAGTTDTQYF.

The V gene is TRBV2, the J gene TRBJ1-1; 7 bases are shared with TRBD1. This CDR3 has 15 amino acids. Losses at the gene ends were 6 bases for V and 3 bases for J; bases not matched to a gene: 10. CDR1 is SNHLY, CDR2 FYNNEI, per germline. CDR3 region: CASRPDGTAYTEAFF. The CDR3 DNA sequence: TGTGCCAGCAGACCGGATGGGACAGCTTACACTGAAGCTTTCTTT.

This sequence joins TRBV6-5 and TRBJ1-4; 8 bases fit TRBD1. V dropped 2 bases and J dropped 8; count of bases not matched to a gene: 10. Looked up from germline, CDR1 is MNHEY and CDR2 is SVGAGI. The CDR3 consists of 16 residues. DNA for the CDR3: TGTGCCAGCAGTTACGGGACAGGAGTCTCGGGGGAAAAACTGTTTTTT. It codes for CASSYGTGVSGEKLFF.

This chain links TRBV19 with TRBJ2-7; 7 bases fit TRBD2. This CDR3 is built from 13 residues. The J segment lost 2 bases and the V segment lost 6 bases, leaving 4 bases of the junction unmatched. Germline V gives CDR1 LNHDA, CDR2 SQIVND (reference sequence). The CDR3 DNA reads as TGTGCCAGTAGAAGGGAGGGCACCTACGAGCAGTACTTC. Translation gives CASRREGTYEQYF.

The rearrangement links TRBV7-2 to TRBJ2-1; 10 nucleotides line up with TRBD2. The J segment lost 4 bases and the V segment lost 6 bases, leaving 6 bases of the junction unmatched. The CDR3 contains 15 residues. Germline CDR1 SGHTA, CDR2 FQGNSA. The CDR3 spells CASSTSGTKYNEQFF. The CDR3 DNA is TGTGCCAGCAGTACTAGCGGGACCAAGTACAATGAGCAGTTCTTC.

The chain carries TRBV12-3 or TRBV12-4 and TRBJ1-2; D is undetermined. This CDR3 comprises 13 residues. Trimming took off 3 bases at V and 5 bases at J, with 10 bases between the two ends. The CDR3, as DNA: TGTGCCAGCAGTTTGGCGGGATCGTATGGCTACACCTTC. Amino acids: CASSLAGSYGYTF.

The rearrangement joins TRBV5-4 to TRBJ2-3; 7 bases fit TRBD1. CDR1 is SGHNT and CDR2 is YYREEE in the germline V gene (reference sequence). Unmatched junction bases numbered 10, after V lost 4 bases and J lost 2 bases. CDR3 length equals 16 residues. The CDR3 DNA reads TGTGCCAGCAGCGGGGAGTCGGGACAGTACACAGATACGCAGTATTTT. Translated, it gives CASSGESGQYTDTQYF.

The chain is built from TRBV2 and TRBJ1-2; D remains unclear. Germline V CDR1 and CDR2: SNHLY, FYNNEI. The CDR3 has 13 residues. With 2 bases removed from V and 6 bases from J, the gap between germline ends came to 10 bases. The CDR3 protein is CASSEPRRDGYTF. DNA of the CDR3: TGTGCCAGCAGTGAACCCCGAAGAGATGGCTACACCTTC.